This section outlines one TCR beta chain sequence together with its context. No antigen is known for it. This specimen belongs to a study of cytomegalovirus exposure and HLA in healthy donors. Study outcomes and limitations: Later genetic work tied a missense DCLRE1C variant to beta-chain V and J trimming. Most TCRs appeared rarely, but some public TCRs recurred in many donors. In presence/absence analyses, roughly uniform sequencing depth across donors was assumed. Earlier results showed most TCR beta V segments being productive about 87% or about 30% of the time.

The PCR contained 60 Vbeta and 13 Jbeta primers. Generated by immunoSEQ multiplex PCR, the TCRdb table keeps only in-frame clones and is missing some. Of 160,000 or so clones in the sample, over 75% are singletons; the top ten hold under 2.5%. V was pared by 4 bases and J by 2 bases, with 14 bases between. The CDR3 runs to 14 residues. CDR1 GTSNPN and CDR2 SVGIG come from the germline V gene (reference sequence). Sequencing was performed on PBMCs. This rearrangement joins TRBV30 to TRBJ1-1; a possible D gene is TRBD1 (6 bases). The source of this sequence is a man aged 60 to 69 in good health and CMV-seronegative. The CDR3 sequence: CAWIGGPLNTEAFF. CDR3 nucleotides: TGTGCCTGGATCGGGGGGCCCCTTAACACTGAAGCTTTCTTT.